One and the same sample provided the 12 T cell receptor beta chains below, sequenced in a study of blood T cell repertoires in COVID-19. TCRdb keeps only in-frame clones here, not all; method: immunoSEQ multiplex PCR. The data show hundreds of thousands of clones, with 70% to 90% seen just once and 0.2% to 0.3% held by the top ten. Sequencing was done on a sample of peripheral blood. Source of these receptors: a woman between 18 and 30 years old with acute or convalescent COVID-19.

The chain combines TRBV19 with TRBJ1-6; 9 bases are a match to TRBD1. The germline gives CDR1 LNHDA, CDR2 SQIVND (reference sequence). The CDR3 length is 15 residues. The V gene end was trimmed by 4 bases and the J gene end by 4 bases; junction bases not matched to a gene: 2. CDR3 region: CASSTGTGYNSPLHF. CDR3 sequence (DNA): TGTGCCAGTAGTACCGGGACAGGGTATAATTCACCCCTCCACTTT.

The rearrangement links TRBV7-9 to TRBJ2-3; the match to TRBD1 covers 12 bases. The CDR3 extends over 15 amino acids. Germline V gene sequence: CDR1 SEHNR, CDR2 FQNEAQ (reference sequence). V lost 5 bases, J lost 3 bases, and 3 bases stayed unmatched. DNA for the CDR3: TGTGCCAGCAGCGGGGACAGGGGGCTAACAGATACGCAGTATTTT. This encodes CASSGDRGLTDTQYF.

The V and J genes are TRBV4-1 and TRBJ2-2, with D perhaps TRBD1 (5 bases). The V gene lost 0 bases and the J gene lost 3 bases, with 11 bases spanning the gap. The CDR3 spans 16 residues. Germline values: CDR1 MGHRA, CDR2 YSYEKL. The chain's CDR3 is CASSQEVGADTGELFF. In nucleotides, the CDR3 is TGCGCCAGCAGCCAAGAGGTAGGGGCTGACACCGGGGAGCTGTTTTTT.

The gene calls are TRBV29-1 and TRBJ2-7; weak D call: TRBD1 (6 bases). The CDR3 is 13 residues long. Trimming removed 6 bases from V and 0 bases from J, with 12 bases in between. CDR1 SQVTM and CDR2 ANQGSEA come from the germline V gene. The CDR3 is CSVTRDNSYEQYF. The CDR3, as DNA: TGCAGCGTGACTCGGGACAACTCCTACGAGCAGTACTTC.

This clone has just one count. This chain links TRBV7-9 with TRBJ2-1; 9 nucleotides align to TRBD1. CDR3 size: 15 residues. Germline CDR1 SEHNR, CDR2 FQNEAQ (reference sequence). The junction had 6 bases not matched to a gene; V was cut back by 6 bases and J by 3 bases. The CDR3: CASSLQGANYNEQFF. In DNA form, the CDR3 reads TGTGCCAGCAGTCTACAGGGGGCGAACTACAATGAGCAGTTCTTC.

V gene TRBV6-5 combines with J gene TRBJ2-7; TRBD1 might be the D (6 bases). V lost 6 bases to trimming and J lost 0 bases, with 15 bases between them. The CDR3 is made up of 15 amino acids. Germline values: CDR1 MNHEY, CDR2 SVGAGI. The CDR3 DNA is TGTGCCAGCAGCCCCCGGGACACCTTCTCCTACGAGCAGTACTTC. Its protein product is CASSPRDTFSYEQYF.

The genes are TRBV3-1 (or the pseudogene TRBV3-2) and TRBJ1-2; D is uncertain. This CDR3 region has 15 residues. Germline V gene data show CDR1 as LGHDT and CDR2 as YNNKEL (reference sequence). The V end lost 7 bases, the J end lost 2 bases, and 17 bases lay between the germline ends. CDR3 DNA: TGTGCCAGCACCCTGAGGGAAGAGAGAAACTATGGCTACACCTTC. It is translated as CASTLREERNYGYTF.

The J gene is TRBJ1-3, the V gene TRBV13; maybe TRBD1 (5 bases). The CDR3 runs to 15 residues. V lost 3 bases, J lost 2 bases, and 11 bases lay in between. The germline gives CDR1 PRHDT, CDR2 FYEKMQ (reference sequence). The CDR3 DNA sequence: TGTGCCAGCAGCTTCCTCAGGGTAGCTGGAAACACCATATATTTT. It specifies CASSFLRVAGNTIYF.

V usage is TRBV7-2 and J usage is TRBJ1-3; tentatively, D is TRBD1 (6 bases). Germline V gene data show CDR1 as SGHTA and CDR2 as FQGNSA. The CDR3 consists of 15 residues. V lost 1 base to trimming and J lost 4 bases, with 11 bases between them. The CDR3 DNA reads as TGTGCCAGCAGCTTAGAATGGGGGACAGGAAACACCATATATTTT. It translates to CASSLEWGTGNTIYF.

The CDR3 DNA reads TGCAGCGTTGAAGATTCGACAGGAAAGAGGACTGAAGCTTTCTTT. This gives the protein CSVEDSTGKRTEAFF. The rearrangement joins TRBV29-1 to TRBJ1-1; the D gene is possibly TRBD1 (6 bases). The CDR3 totals 15 residues. V was cut by 0 bases and J by 5 bases, with 16 bases left in between. Per the germline V gene, CDR1 is SQVTM and CDR2 is ANQGSEA.

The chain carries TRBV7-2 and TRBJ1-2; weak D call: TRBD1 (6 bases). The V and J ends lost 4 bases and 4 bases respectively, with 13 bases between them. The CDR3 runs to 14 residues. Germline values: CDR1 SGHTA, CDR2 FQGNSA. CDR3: CASSSPGQSYGYTF. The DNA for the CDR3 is TGTGCCAGCAGCTCCCCAGGACAGAGCTATGGCTACACCTTC.

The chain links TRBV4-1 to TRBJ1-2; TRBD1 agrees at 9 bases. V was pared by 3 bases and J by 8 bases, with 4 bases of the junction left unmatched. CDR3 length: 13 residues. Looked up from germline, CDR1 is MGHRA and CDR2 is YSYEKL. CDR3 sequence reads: CASSQLGQGGYTF. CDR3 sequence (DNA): TGCGCCAGCAGCCAGCTGGGACAGGGAGGCTACACCTTC.